This T cell receptor (beta chain) derives from a study of T cell responses to AZD1222 COVID-19 vaccine. The study, taken as a whole, reports: Donor demographics were predominantly white British with a female majority; clonal diversity may be underestimated.

Produced via immunoSEQ multiplex PCR; TCRdb's table is partial and in-frame only. The data show 150,000 or so clones, roughly 90% seen once. This CDR3 has 14 amino acids. Trimming cost V 5 bases and J 1 base; bases outside gene matches: 5. Germline V gene data show CDR1 as SGHKS and CDR2 as YYEKEE (reference sequence). To note about this clone: Its target is not known.

Material: peripheral blood, obtained on day 0 of AZD1222 vaccination. This chain links TRBV5-5 with TRBJ1-1; 7 bases map to TRBD1. The clonotype originates from an adult in good health. CDR3 DNA: TGTGCCAGCAGACGAGGGACAGAGAACACTGAAGCTTTCTTT. Protein: CASRRGTENTEAFF.